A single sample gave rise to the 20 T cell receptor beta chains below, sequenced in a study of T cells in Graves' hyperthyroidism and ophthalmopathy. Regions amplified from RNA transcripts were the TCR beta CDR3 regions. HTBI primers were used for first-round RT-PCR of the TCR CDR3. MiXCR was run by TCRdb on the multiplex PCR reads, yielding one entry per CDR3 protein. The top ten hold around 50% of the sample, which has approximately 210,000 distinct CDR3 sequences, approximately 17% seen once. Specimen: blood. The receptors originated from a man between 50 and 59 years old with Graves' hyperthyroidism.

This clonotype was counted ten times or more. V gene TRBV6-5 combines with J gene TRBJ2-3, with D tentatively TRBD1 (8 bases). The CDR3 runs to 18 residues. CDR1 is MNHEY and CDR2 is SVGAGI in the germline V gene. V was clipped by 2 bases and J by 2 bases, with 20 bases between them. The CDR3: CASSYVWGGDRLTDTQYF. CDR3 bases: TGTGCCAGCAGTTACGTTTGGGGAGGGGACAGGCTCACAGATACGCAGTATTTT.

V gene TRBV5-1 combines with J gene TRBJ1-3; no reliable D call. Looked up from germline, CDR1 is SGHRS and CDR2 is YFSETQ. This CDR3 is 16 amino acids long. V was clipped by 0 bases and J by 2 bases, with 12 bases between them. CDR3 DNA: TGCGCCAGCAGCTTGGCAGGACCCTCAACTGGAAACACCATATATTTT. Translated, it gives CASSLAGPSTGNTIYF.

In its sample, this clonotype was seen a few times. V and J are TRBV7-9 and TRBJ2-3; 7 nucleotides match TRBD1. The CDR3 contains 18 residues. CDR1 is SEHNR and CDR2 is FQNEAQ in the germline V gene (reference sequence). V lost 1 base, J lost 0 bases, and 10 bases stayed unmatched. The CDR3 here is CASSLGSGQPTSTDTQYF. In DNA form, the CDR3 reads TGTGCCAGCAGCTTAGGTTCGGGACAGCCTACTAGCACAGATACGCAGTATTTT. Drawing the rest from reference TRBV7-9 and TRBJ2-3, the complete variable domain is DTGVSQNPRHKITKRGQNVTFRCDPISEHNRLYWYRQTLGQGPEFLTYFQNEAQLEKSRLLSDRFSAERPKGSFSTLEIQRTEQGDSAMYLCASSLGSGQPTSTDTQYFGPGTRLTVL.

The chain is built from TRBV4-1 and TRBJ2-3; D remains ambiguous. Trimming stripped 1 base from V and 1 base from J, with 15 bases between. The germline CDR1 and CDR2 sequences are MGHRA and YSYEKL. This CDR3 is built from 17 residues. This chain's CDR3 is CASSQGPVVSGTDTQYF. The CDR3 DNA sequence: TGCGCCAGCAGCCAAGGACCGGTCGTATCAGGCACAGATACGCAGTATTTT.

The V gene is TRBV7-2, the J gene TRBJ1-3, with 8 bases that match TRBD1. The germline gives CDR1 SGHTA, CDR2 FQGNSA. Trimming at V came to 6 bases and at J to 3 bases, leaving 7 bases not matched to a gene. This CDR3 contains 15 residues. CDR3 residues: CASSSGQGGGNTIYF. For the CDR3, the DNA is TGTGCCAGCAGTTCAGGACAGGGCGGTGGAAACACCATATATTTT.

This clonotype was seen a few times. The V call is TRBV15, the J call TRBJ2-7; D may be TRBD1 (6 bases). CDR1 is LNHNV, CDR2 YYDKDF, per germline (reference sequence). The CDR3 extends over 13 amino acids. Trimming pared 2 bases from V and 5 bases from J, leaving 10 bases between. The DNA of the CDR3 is TGTGCCACCAGCAGAAAGTACAGGGACGAGCAGTACTTC. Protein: CATSRKYRDEQYF.

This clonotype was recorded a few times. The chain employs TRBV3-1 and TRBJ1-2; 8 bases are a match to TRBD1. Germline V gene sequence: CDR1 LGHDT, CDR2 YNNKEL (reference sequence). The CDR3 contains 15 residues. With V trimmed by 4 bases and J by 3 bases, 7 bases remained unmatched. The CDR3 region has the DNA TGTGCCAGCAGCCCCCGGACAGGGTTTCACTATGGCTACACCTTC. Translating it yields CASSPRTGFHYGYTF.

The CDR3 spells CSVDRGNTGELFF. In nucleotides, the CDR3 is TGCAGCGTCGACAGGGGGAACACCGGGGAGCTGTTTTTT. The chain carries TRBV29-1 and TRBJ2-2, with TRBD1 matching 8 bases. The ends lost 6 bases at V and 1 base at J; junction bases unmatched: 1. Per the germline V gene, CDR1 is SQVTM and CDR2 is ANQGSEA. The CDR3 length is 13 residues.

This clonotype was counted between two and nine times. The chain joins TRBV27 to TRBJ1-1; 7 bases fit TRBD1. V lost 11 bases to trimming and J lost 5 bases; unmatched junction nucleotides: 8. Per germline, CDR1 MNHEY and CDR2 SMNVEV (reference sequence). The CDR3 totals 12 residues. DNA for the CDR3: TGTGCCTCCAGGGCAGGGGGTACTGAAGCTTTCTTT. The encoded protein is CASRAGGTEAFF.

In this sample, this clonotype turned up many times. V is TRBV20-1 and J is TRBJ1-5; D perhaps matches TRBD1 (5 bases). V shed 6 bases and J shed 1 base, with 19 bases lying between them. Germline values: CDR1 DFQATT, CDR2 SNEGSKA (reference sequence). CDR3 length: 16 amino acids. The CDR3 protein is CSANSPQGMSNQPQHF. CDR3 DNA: TGCAGTGCCAATTCACCCCAGGGAATGAGCAATCAGCCCCAGCATTTT.

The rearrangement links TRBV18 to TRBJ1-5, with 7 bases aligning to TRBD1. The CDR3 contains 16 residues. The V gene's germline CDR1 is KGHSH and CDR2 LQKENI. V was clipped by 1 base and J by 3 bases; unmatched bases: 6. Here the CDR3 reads CASSPRGQVNNQPQHF. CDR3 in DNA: TGTGCCAGCTCACCACGAGGACAGGTGAACAATCAGCCCCAGCATTTT.

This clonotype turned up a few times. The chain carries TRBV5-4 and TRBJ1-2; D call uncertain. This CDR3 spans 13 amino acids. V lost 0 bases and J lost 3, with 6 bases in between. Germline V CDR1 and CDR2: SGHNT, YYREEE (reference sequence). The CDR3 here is CASSLVADYGYTF. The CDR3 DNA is TGTGCCAGCAGCTTGGTCGCAGACTATGGCTACACCTTC.

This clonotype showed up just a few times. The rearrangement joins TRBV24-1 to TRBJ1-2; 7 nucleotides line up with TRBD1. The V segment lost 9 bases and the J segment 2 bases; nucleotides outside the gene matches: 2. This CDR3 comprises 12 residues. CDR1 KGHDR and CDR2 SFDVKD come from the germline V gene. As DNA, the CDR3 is TGTGCCACCTCGACAGGGAACTATGGCTACACCTTC. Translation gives CATSTGNYGYTF.

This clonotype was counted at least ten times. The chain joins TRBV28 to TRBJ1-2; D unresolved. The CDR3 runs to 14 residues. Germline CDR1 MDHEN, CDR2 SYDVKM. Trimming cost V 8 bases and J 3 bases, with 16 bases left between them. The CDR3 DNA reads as TGTGCCAGCGTTTCACCGTCGGGCGACTATGGCTACACCTTC. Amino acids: CASVSPSGDYGYTF.

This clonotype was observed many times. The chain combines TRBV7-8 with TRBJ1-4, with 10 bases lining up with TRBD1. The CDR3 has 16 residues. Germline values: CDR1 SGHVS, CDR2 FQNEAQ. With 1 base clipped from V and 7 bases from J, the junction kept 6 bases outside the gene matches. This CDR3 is CASSLGRQGAVEKLFF. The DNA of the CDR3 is TGTGCCAGCAGCTTAGGCCGACAGGGGGCAGTTGAAAAACTGTTTTTT.

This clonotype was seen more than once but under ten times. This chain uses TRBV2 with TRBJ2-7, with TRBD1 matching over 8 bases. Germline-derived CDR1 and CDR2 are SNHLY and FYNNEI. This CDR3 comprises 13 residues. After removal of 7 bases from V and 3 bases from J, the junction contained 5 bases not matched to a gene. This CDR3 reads CASTEGQGYEQYF. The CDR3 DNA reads TGTGCCAGCACCGAAGGACAGGGCTACGAGCAGTACTTC. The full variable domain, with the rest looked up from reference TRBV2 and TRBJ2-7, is EPEVTQTPSHQVTQMGQEVILRCVPISNHLYFYWYRQILGQKVEFLVSFYNNEISEKSEIFDDQFSVERPDGSNFTLKIRSTKLEDSAMYFCASTEGQGYEQYFGPGTRLTVT.

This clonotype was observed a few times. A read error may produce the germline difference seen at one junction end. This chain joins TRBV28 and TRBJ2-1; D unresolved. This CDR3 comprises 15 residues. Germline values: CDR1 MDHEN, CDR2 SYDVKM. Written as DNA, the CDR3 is TGTGCCGGCAGTTTATTGTCGGGCCATAGAGCCGCCCCGTTCTTC. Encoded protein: CAGSLLSGHRAAPFF.

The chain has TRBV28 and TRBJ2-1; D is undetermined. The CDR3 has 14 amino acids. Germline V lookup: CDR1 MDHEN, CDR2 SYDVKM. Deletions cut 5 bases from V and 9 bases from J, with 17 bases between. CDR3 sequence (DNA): TGTGCCAGCAGTCCTAGAAAAAGGACGACTGAGCAGTTCTTC. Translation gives CASSPRKRTTEQFF.

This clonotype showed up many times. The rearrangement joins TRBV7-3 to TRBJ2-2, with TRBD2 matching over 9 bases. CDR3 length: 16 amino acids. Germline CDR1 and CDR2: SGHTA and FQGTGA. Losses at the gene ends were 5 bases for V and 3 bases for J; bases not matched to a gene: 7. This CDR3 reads CASSRIAGADTGELFF. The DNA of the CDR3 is TGTGCCAGCAGCCGAATAGCGGGGGCGGACACCGGGGAGCTGTTTTTT.

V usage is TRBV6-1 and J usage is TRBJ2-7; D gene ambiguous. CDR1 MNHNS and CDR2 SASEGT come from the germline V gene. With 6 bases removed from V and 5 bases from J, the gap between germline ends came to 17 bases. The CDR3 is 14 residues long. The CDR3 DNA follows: TGTGCCAGCAGAACCAGGCGAGCGATAGACGAGCAGTACTTC. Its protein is CASRTRRAIDEQYF.